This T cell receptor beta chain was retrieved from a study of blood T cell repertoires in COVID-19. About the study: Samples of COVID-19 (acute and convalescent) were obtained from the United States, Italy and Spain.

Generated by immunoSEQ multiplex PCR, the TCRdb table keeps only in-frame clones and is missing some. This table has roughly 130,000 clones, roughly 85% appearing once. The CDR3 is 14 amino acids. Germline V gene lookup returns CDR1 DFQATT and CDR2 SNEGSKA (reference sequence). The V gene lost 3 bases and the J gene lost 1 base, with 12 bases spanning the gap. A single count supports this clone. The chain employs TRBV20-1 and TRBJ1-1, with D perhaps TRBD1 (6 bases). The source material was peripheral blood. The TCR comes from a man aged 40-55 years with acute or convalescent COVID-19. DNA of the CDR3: TGCAGTGCTAGTAGGGGGGGAGCGAACACTGAAGCTTTCTTT. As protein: CSASRGGANTEAFF.